Shown below are 9 T cell receptor beta chains from a single sample sequenced in a study of blood T cell repertoires in COVID-19 (dated by TCRdb to about 2020). The library relied on the immunoSEQ multiplex PCR assay. Entries here come from immuneACCESS through TCRdb and include only in-frame sequences with V and J called. Some clones fail to appear in such tables; in the studies checked, an unresolved V gene covers under half of the shortfall, and the cause of the remainder is unknown. The sample contains tens of thousands of clones, around 79% of them found a single time. More than 11% of the sample goes to the ten largest clones. Input material: peripheral blood. The receptors derive from a woman aged 70-85 years with acute or convalescent COVID-19.

The chain has TRBV5-1 and TRBJ1-1; D perhaps matches TRBD1 (5 bases). With 0 bases removed from V and 3 bases from J, the gap between germline ends came to 12 bases. Per germline, CDR1 SGHRS and CDR2 YFSETQ. The length of the CDR3 is 15 residues. The DNA of the CDR3 is TGCGCCAGCAGCTTGGTCGGAGGGGAGTACACTGAAGCTTTCTTT. Translated: CASSLVGGEYTEAFF.

The chain employs TRBV7-8 and TRBJ2-5; TRBD1 might be the D (6 bases). Germline V gene data show CDR1 as SGHVS and CDR2 as FQNEAQ. V was clipped by 5 bases and J by 1 base, with 11 bases between them. The CDR3 extends over 14 amino acids. The CDR3 is CASSRRDTQETQYF. CDR3 DNA: TGTGCCAGCAGCCGCCGGGACACCCAAGAGACCCAGTACTTC.

This clone has a handful of counts. V usage is TRBV25-1 and J usage is TRBJ1-2; TRBD1 aligns across 9 bases. The CDR3 length is 15 residues. CDR1 and CDR2 from the germline V gene are MGHDK and SYGVNS. J was trimmed by 4 bases and V by 9 bases; bases with no gene match: 12. CDR3 coding DNA: TGTGCCAGTCTTTCCGGGGGACAGGGAGGCTATGGCTACACCTTC. As protein: CASLSGGQGGYGYTF.

This chain links TRBV10-1 with TRBJ2-3, with 9 bases fitting TRBD1. Germline V gives CDR1 WNHNN, CDR2 SYGVQD (reference sequence). The V segment lost 4 bases and the J segment 8 bases; nucleotides outside the gene matches: 10. CDR3 length: 15 residues. CDR3 sequence: CASSAGQGLVGTQYF. The CDR3 bases are TGCGCCAGCAGTGCGGGACAGGGATTAGTTGGTACGCAGTATTTT.

This clone has only one observation. The gene calls are TRBV6-5 and TRBJ1-1; tentative D call: TRBD1 (6 bases). V lost 5 bases and J 5 bases, leaving 15 bases between the germline ends. Germline lookup yields CDR1 MNHEY and CDR2 SVGAGI. This CDR3 is 14 amino acids long. The CDR3 spells CASSRTGRGTEAFF. The CDR3 nucleotides are TGTGCCAGCAGTCGAACAGGGAGAGGGACTGAAGCTTTCTTT.

This clone was recorded once. Written as DNA, the CDR3 is TGTGCCAGCAGCCAGGACTCCCAAGAGACCCAGTACTTC. Its translation is CASSQDSQETQYF. The chain employs TRBV4-2 and TRBJ2-5; perhaps TRBD2 as D (5 bases). V shed 3 bases and J shed 1 base, with 6 bases lying between them. The CDR3 has 13 residues. Looked up from germline, CDR1 is LGHNA and CDR2 is YNFKEQ.

This rearrangement joins TRBV27 to TRBJ2-7; D unclear. The CDR3 runs 14 residues. V shed 5 bases and J shed 3 bases, with 14 bases lying between them. Germline V CDR1 and CDR2: MNHEY, SMNVEV (reference sequence). The CDR3 DNA reads TGTGCCAGCAGTCCTCTACGCGCAAGCTACGAGCAGTACTTC. Its protein is CASSPLRASYEQYF.

The gene calls are TRBV19 and TRBJ2-1; perhaps TRBD1 as D (6 bases). The CDR3 runs to 13 residues. Germline CDR1 reads LNHDA; CDR2 reads SQIVND (reference sequence). With 5 bases removed from V and 7 bases from J, the gap between germline ends came to 12 bases. CDR3 coding DNA: TGTGCCAGTAGTTGGGCAGGGACAAATGAGCAGTTCTTC. Encoded protein: CASSWAGTNEQFF.

The table lists this clone with a few counts. The chain uses TRBV10-1 and TRBJ2-5; maybe TRBD2 (6 bases). The germline gives CDR1 WNHNN, CDR2 SYGVQD (reference sequence). The CDR3 has 15 residues. V dropped 0 bases and J dropped 5 bases, with 13 bases sitting between them. Here the CDR3 DNA reads TGCGCCAGCAGTGAGTCGGGCGGGGCTAGGGAGACCCAGTACTTC. Its protein product is CASSESGGARETQYF.